This T cell receptor (beta chain) derives from a study of identical twins. TCRdb re-called the 5' RACE reads through MiXCR, storing one row per CDR3 protein. The sample lists about 490,000 distinct CDR3 sequences, around 15% seen once, with roughly 0.43% in the top ten. The germline V gene has CDR1 SGHNT and CDR2 YYREEE (reference sequence). V dropped 0 bases and J dropped 6 bases, with 12 bases sitting between them. The CDR3 contains 15 residues. This same sample was also part of a study on yellow fever vaccine responses in identical twins.

The TCR comes from a woman younger than 35 in good health. Sequencing input: CD4+ T cells sorted from blood. V is TRBV5-4 and J is TRBJ1-4; perhaps TRBD1 as D (6 bases). In DNA, the CDR3 is TGTGCCAGCAGCTTGGATGGGGGGCGCTATGAAAAACTGTTTTTT. As protein: CASSLDGGRYEKLFF.